These 10 T cell receptor beta chains were all obtained from the same sample, sequenced in a study of vaccination effects on CD4 cells after COVID-19. Assay used: immunoSEQ multiplex PCR; TCRdb lists only in-frame clones, some missing. The sample has about 14,000 clones, over 65% seen once. Their recognized antigens are unknown. ViraFEST assay sequencing came after antigen-specific CD4+ T cells were expanded with viral peptide pools. Subsequent to a culture period of roughly 11 days, CD4+ T cells were isolated. Documented for the person is a PCR-confirmed SARS-CoV-2 infection occurring between March and December 2020. Two doses of BNT162b2 or mRNA-1273 vaccine were administered to participants. This specimen consisted of CD4+ T cells from PBMCs cultured with HCoV-NL63 spike peptides, obtained after COVID-19 vaccination. All receptors derive from a human donor who had a prior SARS-CoV-2 infection.

The rearrangement links TRBV6-5 to TRBJ1-1; D may be TRBD1 (5 bases). The CDR3 spans 13 residues. The V gene lost 6 bases and the J gene lost 7 bases, with 15 bases spanning the gap. Germline loops: CDR1 MNHEY, CDR2 SVGAGI. CDR3 sequence (DNA): TGTGCCAGCAGGCCAAATGAGGGGATTGAAGCTTTCTTT. Its protein is CASRPNEGIEAFF.

V gene TRBV18 combines with J gene TRBJ1-1; D gene unclear. V lost 4 bases to trimming and J lost 1 base, with 10 bases between them. Looked up from germline, CDR1 is KGHSH and CDR2 is LQKENI. The CDR3 runs 14 residues. CDR3 DNA sequence: TGTGCCAGCTCACTCTCAGACGGGAACACTGAAGCTTTCTTT. Residues: CASSLSDGNTEAFF.

This chain links TRBV19 with TRBJ1-5; 7 bases are a match to TRBD1. V was clipped by 0 bases and J by 3 bases; unmatched bases: 8. This CDR3 spans 17 amino acids. CDR1 is LNHDA and CDR2 is SQIVND in the germline V gene (reference sequence). CDR3 amino acids: CASSIDGGQVNNQPQHF. In nucleotides, the CDR3 is TGTGCCAGTAGTATAGATGGCGGACAGGTAAACAATCAGCCCCAGCATTTT.

In its sample, this clone was seen once. The chain has TRBV6-6 and TRBJ1-1; D is perhaps TRBD1 (5 bases). The germline V gene has CDR1 MNHNY and CDR2 SVGAGI (reference sequence). The ends were cut back, 5 bases at V and 1 base at J, with 5 bases in the middle. This CDR3 has 12 amino acids. CDR3 region: CASSGQNTEAFF. DNA for the CDR3: TGTGCCAGCAGTGGACAGAACACTGAAGCTTTCTTT.

Written as DNA, the CDR3 is TGTGCCAGCTCACCCGGGACTAGACGGACCGGGGAGCTGTTTTTT. It is translated as CASSPGTRRTGELFF. The J gene is TRBJ2-2, the V gene TRBV18; 8 bases match TRBD2. V was pared by 3 bases and J by 5 bases, with 5 bases of the junction left unmatched. Germline V gives CDR1 KGHSH, CDR2 LQKENI. This CDR3 spans 15 amino acids.

The rearrangement links TRBV10-1 to TRBJ1-2, with TRBD1 as a possible D gene (6 bases). The germline gives CDR1 WNHNN, CDR2 SYGVQD (reference sequence). Trimming took 10 bases from V and 8 from J, leaving 26 bases between them. The CDR3 contains 15 residues. CDR3 sequence: CATSHFGTLFFGYTF. The DNA of the CDR3 is TGCGCCACCTCGCACTTTGGGACATTATTCTTCGGCTACACCTTC.

The V gene is TRBV18, the J gene TRBJ1-1; 8 nucleotides align to TRBD1. The trim removed 6 bases at V and 11 bases at J, leaving 11 bases unmatched. The CDR3 is made up of 13 amino acids. Per the germline V gene, CDR1 is KGHSH and CDR2 is LQKENI. The CDR3 is CASSQQDREVAFF. CDR3 in DNA: TGTGCCAGCTCCCAACAGGACAGGGAGGTTGCTTTCTTT. The complete variable domain, with remaining parts taken from reference TRBV18 and TRBJ1-1, reads NAGVMQNPRHLVRRRGQEARLRCSPMKGHSHVYWYRQLPEEGLKFMVYLQKENIIDESGMPKERFSAEFPKEGPSILRIQQVVRGDSAAYFCASSQQDREVAFFGQGTRLTVV.

The chain has TRBV3-1 (or the pseudogene TRBV3-2) and TRBJ1-1; D not certain. The germline CDR1 and CDR2 sequences are LGHDT and YNNKEL (reference sequence). CDR3 length equals 13 residues. Trimming shortened V by 1 base and J by 4 bases, and 7 bases separated the two germline ends. The DNA of the CDR3 is TGTGCCAGCAGCCAAGGGGTTGCCACTGAAGCTTTCTTT. Amino acid sequence: CASSQGVATEAFF.

The chain has TRBV18 and TRBJ1-2; D is unresolved. The CDR3 is 15 amino acids. Trimming stripped 5 bases from V and 6 bases from J, with 19 bases between. Germline CDR1 and CDR2: KGHSH and LQKENI. DNA of the CDR3: TGTGCCAGCTCAGGTGGTTTTGGGGTTTTCAATGGCTACACCTTC. Its protein is CASSGGFGVFNGYTF.

V is TRBV5-1 and J is TRBJ2-5; 8 bases align to TRBD2. Germline loops: CDR1 SGHRS, CDR2 YFSETQ. The CDR3 extends over 15 amino acids. Trimming cost V 0 bases and J 3 bases; bases outside gene matches: 4. The CDR3 loop reads CASSLEVGGEETQYF. The CDR3, as DNA: TGCGCCAGCAGCTTGGAGGTCGGGGGGGAAGAGACCCAGTACTTC.